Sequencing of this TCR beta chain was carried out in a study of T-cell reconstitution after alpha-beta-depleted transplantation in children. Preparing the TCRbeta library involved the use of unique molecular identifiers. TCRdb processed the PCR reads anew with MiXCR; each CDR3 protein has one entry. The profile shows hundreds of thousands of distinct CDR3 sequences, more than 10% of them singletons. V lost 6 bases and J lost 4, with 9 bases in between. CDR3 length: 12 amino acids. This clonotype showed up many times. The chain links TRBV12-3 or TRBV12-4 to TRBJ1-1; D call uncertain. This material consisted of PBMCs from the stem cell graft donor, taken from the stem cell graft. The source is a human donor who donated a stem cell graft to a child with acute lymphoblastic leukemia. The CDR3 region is CASSRLVTEAFF. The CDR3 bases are TGTGCCAGCAGCCGCCTGGTCACTGAAGCTTTCTTT.